This TCR beta chain is from a study of control samples from healthy donors and cancer patients. This clone has only a few counts. Libraries were prepared by immunoSEQ multiplex PCR; TCRdb keeps only in-frame clonotypes and omits some of them. The sample comprises about 180,000 clones, about 92% of which are singletons, and approximately 1.4% rests with the top ten. CDR1 and CDR2 (germline): SGHRS, YFSETQ. The CDR3 is 17 amino acids. V gave up 0 bases and J gave up 1 base, with 11 bases separating them. The source of this sequence is a young man in good health. This rearrangement joins TRBV5-1 to TRBJ1-6, with D possibly matching TRBD1 (5 bases). The sequenced material came from blood. The CDR3 region has the DNA TGCGCCAGCAGCTTGGCCGGGGCAAGTTCCTATAATTCACCCCTCCACTTT. Amino acid sequence: CASSLAGASSYNSPLHF.